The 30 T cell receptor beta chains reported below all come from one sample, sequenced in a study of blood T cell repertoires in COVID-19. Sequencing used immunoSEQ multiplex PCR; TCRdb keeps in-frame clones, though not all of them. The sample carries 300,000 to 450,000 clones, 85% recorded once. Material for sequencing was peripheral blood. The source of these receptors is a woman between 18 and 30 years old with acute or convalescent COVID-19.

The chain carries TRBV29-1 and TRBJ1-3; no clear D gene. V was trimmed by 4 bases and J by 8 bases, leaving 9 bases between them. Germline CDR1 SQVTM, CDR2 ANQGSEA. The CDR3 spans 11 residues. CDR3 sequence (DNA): TGCAGCGTTGGTGTCCGTGACACCATATATTTT. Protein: CSVGVRDTIYF. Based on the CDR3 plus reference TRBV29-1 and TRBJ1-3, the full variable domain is SAVISQKPSRDICQRGTSLTIQCQVDSQVTMMFWYRQQPGQSLTLIATANQGSEATYESGFVIDKFPISRPNLTFSTLTVSNMSPEDSSIYLCSVGVRDTIYFGEGSWLTVV.

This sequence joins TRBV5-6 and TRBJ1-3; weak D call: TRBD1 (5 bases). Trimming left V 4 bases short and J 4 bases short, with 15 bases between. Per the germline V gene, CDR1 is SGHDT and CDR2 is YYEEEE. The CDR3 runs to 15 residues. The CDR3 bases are TGTGCCAGCAGCAATCCTACAGGTGACGGAAACACCATATATTTT. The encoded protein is CASSNPTGDGNTIYF.

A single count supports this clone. The CDR3 bases are TGTGCCAGCAGTTTTTCGGAGGTCGAGACAGATACGCAGTATTTT. Translation: CASSFSEVETDTQYF. The rearrangement joins TRBV28 to TRBJ2-3, with TRBD2 as a possible D gene (5 bases). The germline V and J ends were trimmed by 3 bases and 3 bases, with 13 bases remaining between them. CDR3 size: 15 residues. The germline CDR1 and CDR2 sequences are MDHEN and SYDVKM. Using reference TRBV28 and TRBJ2-3 for the parts outside the CDR3, the full variable domain is DVKVTQSSRYLVKRTGEKVFLECVQDMDHENMFWYRQDPGLGLRLIYFSYDVKMKEKGDIPEGYSVSREKKERFSLILESASTNQTSMYLCASSFSEVETDTQYFGPGTRLTVL.

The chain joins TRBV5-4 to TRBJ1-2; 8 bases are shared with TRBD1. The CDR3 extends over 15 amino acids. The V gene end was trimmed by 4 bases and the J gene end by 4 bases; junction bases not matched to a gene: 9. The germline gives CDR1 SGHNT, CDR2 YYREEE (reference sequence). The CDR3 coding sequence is TGTGCCAGCAGCCGAGGACAGGGCGAGGGCTATGGCTACACCTTC. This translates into CASSRGQGEGYGYTF.

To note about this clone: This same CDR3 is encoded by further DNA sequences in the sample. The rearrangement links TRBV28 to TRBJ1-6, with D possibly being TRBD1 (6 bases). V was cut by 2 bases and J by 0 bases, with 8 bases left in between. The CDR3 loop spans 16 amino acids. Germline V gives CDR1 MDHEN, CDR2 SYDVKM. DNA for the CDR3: TGTGCCAGCAGTTTAGACAGGAGCTCCTATAATTCACCCCTCCACTTT. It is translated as CASSLDRSSYNSPLHF.

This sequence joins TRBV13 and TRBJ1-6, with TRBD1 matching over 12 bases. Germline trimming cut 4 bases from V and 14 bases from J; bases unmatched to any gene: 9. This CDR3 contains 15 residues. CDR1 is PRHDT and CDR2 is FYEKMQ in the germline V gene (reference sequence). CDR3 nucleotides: TGTGCCAGCAGCTATCAGGGACAGGGGGCGGGGGCCCTCCACTTT. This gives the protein CASSYQGQGAGALHF.

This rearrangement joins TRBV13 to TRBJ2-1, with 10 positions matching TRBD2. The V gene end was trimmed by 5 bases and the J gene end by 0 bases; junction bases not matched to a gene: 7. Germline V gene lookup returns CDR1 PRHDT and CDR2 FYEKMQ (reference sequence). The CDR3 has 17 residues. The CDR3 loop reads CASSPPTSGHSYNEQFF. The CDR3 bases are TGTGCCAGCAGCCCCCCGACTAGCGGGCACTCCTACAATGAGCAGTTCTTC.

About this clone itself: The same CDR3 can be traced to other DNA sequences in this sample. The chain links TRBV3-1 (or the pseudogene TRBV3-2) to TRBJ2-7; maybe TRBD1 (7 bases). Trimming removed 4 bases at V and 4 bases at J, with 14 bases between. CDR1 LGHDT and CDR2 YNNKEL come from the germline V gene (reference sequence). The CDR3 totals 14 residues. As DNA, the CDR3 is TGTGCCAGCAGCCCCCGACAGGGACTGTACGAGCAGTACTTC. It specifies CASSPRQGLYEQYF.

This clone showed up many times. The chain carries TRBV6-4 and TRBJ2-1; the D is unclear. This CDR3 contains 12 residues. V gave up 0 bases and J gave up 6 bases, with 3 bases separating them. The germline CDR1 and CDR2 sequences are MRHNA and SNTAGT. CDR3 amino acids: CASSDSINEQFF. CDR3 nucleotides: TGTGCCAGCAGTGACTCCATCAATGAGCAGTTCTTC.

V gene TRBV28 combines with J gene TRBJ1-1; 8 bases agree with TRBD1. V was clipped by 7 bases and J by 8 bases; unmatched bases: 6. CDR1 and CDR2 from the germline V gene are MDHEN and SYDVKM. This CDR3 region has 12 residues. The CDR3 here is CASMYRGVEAFF. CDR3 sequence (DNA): TGTGCCAGCATGTACAGGGGGGTCGAAGCTTTCTTT.

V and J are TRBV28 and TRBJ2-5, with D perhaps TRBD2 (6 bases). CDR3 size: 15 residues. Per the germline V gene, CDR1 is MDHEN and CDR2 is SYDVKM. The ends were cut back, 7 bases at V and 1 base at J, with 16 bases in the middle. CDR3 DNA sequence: TGTGCCAGCAACCCATTCCGGGACTCCCAAGAGACCCAGTACTTC. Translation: CASNPFRDSQETQYF. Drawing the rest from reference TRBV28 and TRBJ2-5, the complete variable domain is DVKVTQSSRYLVKRTGEKVFLECVQDMDHENMFWYRQDPGLGLRLIYFSYDVKMKEKGDIPEGYSVSREKKERFSLILESASTNQTSMYLCASNPFRDSQETQYFGPGTRLLVL.

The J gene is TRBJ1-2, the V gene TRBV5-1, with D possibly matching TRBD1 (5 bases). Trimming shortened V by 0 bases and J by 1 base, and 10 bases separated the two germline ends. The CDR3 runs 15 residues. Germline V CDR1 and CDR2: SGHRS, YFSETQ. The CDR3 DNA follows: TGCGCCAGCAGCTTGGATCCAGGGCTTAACTATGGCTACACCTTC. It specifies CASSLDPGLNYGYTF.

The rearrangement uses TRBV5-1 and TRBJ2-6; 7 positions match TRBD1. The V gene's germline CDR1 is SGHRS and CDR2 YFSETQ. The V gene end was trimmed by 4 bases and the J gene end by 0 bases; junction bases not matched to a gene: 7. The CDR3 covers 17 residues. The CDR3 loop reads CASSGSGQHSGANVLTF. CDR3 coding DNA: TGCGCCAGCAGCGGGTCGGGACAGCACTCTGGGGCCAACGTCCTGACTTTC.

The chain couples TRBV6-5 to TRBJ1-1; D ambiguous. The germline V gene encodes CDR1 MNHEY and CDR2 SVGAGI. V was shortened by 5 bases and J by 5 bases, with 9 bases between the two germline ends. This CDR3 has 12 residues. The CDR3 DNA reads TGTGCCAGCAGTCCCGGGGAGACTGAAGCTTTCTTT. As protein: CASSPGETEAFF.

CDR3 sequence reads: CSVRGSARRDTQYF. CDR3 DNA sequence: TGCAGCGTGCGGGGTAGCGCCCGACGGGATACGCAGTATTTT. This chain joins TRBV29-1 and TRBJ2-3; D may be TRBD2 (6 bases). Deletions cut 6 bases from V and 6 bases from J, with 19 bases between. CDR1 and CDR2 (germline): SQVTM, ANQGSEA. CDR3 length equals 14 residues.

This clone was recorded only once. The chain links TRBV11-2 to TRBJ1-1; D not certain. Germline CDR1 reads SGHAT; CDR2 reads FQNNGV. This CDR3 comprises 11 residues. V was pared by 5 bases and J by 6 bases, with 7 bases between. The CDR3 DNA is TGTGCCAGCAGCCCCCGGTCTGAAGCTTTCTTT. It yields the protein CASSPRSEAFF.

The DNA for the CDR3 is TGTGCCAGCAGTGAAGCGGAGGGAGTGAACACTGAAGCTTTCTTT. Its translation is CASSEAEGVNTEAFF. The genes are TRBV6-1 and TRBJ1-1, with D hard to call. V gave up 0 bases and J gave up 0 bases, with 8 bases separating them. Germline lookup yields CDR1 MNHNS and CDR2 SASEGT. The CDR3 extends over 15 amino acids.

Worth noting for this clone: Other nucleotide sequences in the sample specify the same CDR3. Here the CDR3 reads CASSDRGNTIYF. CDR3 coding DNA: TGTGCCAGCAGTGATCGGGGGAACACCATATATTTT. The genes are TRBV2 and TRBJ1-3, with D tentatively TRBD1 (5 bases). V was trimmed by 3 bases and J by 7 bases, leaving 7 bases between them. This CDR3 is 12 amino acids long. Looked up from germline, CDR1 is SNHLY and CDR2 is FYNNEI.

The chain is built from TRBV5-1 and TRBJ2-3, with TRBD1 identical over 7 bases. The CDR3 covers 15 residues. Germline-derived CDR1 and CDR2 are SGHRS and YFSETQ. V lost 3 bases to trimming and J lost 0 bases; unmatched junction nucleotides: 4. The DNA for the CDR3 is TGCGCCAGCAGCTCACGACAGGGTAGCACAGATACGCAGTATTTT. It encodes CASSSRQGSTDTQYF.

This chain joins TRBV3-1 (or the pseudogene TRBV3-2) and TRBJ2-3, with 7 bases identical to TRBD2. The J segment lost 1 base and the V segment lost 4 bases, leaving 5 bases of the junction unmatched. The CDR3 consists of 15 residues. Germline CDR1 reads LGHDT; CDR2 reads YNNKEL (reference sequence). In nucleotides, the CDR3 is TGTGCCAGCAGCCCCACACTAGCGCGCACAGATACGCAGTATTTT. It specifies CASSPTLARTDTQYF.

The CDR3 here is CASSMVSGGTYPQETQYF. Written as DNA, the CDR3 is TGTGCCAGTAGTATGGTAAGCGGGGGGACTTACCCCCAAGAGACCCAGTACTTC. This chain uses TRBV19 with TRBJ2-5; 9 nucleotides align to TRBD2. This CDR3 is built from 18 residues. The junction had 12 bases not matched to a gene; V was cut back by 3 bases and J by 1 base. Germline V gives CDR1 LNHDA, CDR2 SQIVND (reference sequence).

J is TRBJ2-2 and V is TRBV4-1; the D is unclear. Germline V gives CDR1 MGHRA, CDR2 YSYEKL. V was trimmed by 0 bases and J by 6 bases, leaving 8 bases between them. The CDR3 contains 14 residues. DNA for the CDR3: TGCGCCAGCAGCCAAGAAGTGGCCGCCGGGGAGCTGTTTTTT. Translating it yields CASSQEVAAGELFF.

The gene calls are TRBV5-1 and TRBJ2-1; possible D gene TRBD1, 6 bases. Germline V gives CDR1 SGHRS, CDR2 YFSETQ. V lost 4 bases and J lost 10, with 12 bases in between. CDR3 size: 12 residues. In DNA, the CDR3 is TGCGCCAGCAGCGGCGAAGACAGGGAGCAGTTCTTC. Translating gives CASSGEDREQFF.

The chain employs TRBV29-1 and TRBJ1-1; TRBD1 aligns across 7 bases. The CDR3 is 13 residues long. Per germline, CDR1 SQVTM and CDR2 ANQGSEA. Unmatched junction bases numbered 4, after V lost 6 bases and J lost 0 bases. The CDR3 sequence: CSVIGTVNTEAFF. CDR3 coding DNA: TGCAGCGTGATAGGGACAGTGAACACTGAAGCTTTCTTT.

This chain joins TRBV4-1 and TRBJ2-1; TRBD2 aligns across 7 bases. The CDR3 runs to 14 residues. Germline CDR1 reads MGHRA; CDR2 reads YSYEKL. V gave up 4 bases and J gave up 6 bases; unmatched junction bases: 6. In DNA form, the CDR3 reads TGCGCCAGCAGCCTCATGGGGGGGTTCAATGAGCAGTTCTTC. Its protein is CASSLMGGFNEQFF.

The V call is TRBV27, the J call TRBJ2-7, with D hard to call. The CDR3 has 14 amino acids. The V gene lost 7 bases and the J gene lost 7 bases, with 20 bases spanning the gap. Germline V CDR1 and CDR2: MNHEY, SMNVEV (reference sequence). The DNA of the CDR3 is TGTGCCAGCACCCAGACGTACGGAGTCAGAGAGCAGTACTTC. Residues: CASTQTYGVREQYF.

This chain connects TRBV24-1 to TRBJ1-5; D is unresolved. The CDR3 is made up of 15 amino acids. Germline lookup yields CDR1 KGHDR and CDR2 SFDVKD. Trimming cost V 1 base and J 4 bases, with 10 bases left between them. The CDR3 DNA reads TGTGCCACCAGTGATTTCTGCACGGAGAATCAGCCCCAGCATTTT. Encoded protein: CATSDFCTENQPQHF.

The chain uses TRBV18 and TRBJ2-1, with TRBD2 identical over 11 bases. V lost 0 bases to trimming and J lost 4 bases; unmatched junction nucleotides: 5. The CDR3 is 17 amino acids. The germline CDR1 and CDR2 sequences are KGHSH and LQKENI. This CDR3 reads CASSPPSGTSGYNEQFF. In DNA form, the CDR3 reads TGTGCCAGCTCACCACCGTCCGGGACTAGCGGTTACAATGAGCAGTTCTTC.

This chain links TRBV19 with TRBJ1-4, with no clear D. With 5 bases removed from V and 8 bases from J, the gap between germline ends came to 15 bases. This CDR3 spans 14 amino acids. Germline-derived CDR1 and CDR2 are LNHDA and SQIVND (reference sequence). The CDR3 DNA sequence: TGTGCCAGTAGTCCCCGGGGTCCGGAGGAAAAACTGTTTTTT. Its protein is CASSPRGPEEKLFF.

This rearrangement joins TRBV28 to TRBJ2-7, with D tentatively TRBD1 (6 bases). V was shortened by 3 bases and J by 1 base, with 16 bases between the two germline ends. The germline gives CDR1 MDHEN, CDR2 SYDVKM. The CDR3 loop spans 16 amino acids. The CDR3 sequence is CASSFGGFRGSYEQYF. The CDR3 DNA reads TGTGCCAGCAGTTTTGGTGGGTTTAGGGGGTCCTACGAGCAGTACTTC.